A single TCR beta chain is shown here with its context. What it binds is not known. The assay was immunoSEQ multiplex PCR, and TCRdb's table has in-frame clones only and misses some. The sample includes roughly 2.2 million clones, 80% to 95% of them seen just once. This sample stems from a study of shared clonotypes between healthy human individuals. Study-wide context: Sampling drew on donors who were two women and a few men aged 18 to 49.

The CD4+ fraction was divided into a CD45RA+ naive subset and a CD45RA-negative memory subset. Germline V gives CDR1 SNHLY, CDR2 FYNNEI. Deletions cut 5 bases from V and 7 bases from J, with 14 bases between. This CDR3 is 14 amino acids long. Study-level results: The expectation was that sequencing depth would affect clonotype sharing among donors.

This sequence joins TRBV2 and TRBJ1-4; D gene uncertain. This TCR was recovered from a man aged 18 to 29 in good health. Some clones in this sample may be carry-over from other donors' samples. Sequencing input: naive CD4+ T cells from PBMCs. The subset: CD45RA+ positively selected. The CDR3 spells CASSRLAATEKLFF. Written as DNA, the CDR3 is TGTGCCAGCAGTCGATTGGCAGCTACTGAAAAACTGTTTTTT.